A selection of T cell receptor beta chains follows, all from one sample in a study of low-dose radiotherapy and immunotherapy resistance in tumors. TCRdb independently ran MiXCR on the reads; one entry per CDR3 protein. The table includes about 58,000 distinct CDR3 sequences, 20% to 25% detected once. The sample was PBMCs, taken after low-dose radiotherapy plus immunotherapy. These receptors were collected from a male donor with prostate cancer. The CDR3 runs from the conserved cysteine through the conserved F or W. The D gene is left open where the match is weak. A row's size may be missing; if present it is once, few, many or a size class.

DNA | CDR3 | D | V | size | J
TGCGCCAGCAGTCAACTAGGGAATGGCTACACCTTC | CASSQLGNGYTF | - | TRBV23-1 | many | TRBJ1-2
TGTGCCGGCAGTTACTCGAGGACTAGGGCAGATATGCAGTATTTT | CAGSYSRTRADMQYF | TRBD2 | TRBV6-8 | - | TRBJ2-3
TGTGCCAGCCGACGAGGGACAGAAGAGACCCAGTACTTC | CASRRGTEETQYF | TRBD1 | TRBV28 | many | TRBJ2-5
TGCAGCGTTGAAAGGGGGACTAGAGCAGATACGCAGTATTTT | CSVERGTRADTQYF | TRBD2 | TRBV29-1 | - | TRBJ2-3
TGCGCCAGCAGCGAGACTAGCGGGAGTTACTACAATGAGCAGTTCTTC | CASSETSGSYYNEQFF | TRBD2 | TRBV4-1 | many | TRBJ2-1
TGCGCCAGCAGCTTGGGGCTAGCGGGAGAAGATACGCAGTATTTT | CASSLGLAGEDTQYF | TRBD2 | TRBV5-1 | many | TRBJ2-3
TGTGCCACCAGCAGAGAGGGACTAGCGGGAAGCGAGCAGTACTTC | CATSREGLAGSEQYF | TRBD2 | TRBV15 | many | TRBJ2-7
TGTGCCAGCAGCACAGTTGTCAGCTATTACACCGGGGAGCTGTTTTTT | CASSTVVSYYTGELFF | - | TRBV7-9 | many | TRBJ2-2
TGTGCCAGTAGTATGGTGGGCCTATTTGACAGGGGGCCCTACGAGCAGTACTTC | CASSMVGLFDRGPYEQYF | TRBD1 | TRBV19 | many | TRBJ2-7
TGCGCCAGCAGCGGGGACACCGGCACAGATACGCAGTATTTT | CASSGDTGTDTQYF | - | TRBV5-1 | few | TRBJ2-3
TGCGCCAGCAGCCAAGGGACAGGGTACGAGCAGTACTTC | CASSQGTGYEQYF | TRBD1 | TRBV4-1 | many | TRBJ2-7
TGCAGCGTTGATCCCTACGATAAAAATAGAGGCTACACCTTC | CSVDPYDKNRGYTF | - | TRBV29-1 | many | TRBJ1-2
TGTGCCAGCAGCGACACGTTAGGGATGGGGGAGCAGTACTTC | CASSDTLGMGEQYF | - | TRBV7-8 | many | TRBJ2-7
TGTGCCAGTAGTACAGGGTACAATGAGCAGTTCTTC | CASSTGYNEQFF | - | TRBV19 | - | TRBJ2-1
TGTGCCAGCAGCTCATCCCGCACCGGGACAGGGGGCTCCTACGAGCAGTACTTC | CASSSSRTGTGGSYEQYF | TRBD1 | TRBV11-2 | once | TRBJ2-7
TGTGCCACCAGCAGAGGAGAGACCCAGTACTTC | CATSRGETQYF | - | TRBV15 | - | TRBJ2-5
TGTGCCACCAAATTACAGGGGGGGAACACTGAAGCTTTCTTT | CATKLQGGNTEAFF | TRBD1 | TRBV28 | - | TRBJ1-1
TGTGCCAGCAGCTTAGCAGGGCTGACTGAAGCTTTCTTT | CASSLAGLTEAFF | - | TRBV7-2 | many | TRBJ1-1
TGTGCCAGCAGTGTAGCTGGGGGCAGAATTTACGAGCAGTACTTC | CASSVAGGRIYEQYF | - | TRBV2 | many | TRBJ2-7
TGTGCCAGCAGTAGGGAGGGGAACACTGAAGCTTTCTTT | CASSREGNTEAFF | - | TRBV2 | many | TRBJ1-1
TGTGCCACCAGCCGGGGACAGGGGGCCTACGAGCAGTACTTC | CATSRGQGAYEQYF | TRBD1 | TRBV15 | many | TRBJ2-7
TGTGCCAGCAGCCCTAGCGGCAACGGGGGGACCCAGTACTTC | CASSPSGNGGTQYF | TRBD2 | TRBV5-4 | - | TRBJ2-5
TGTGCCAGTAGTATCCCCGGGACCGGTGGCTACACCTTC | CASSIPGTGGYTF | - | TRBV19 | many | TRBJ1-2
TGTGCCAGCAGCCAGCCTCTAGCGGGGACCGGGGAGCTGTTTTTT | CASSQPLAGTGELFF | TRBD2 | TRBV3-1 | many | TRBJ2-2
TGTGCCAGCTGTCCGGGACTCCACTCCTACGAGCAGTACTTC | CASCPGLHSYEQYF | - | TRBV27 | - | TRBJ2-7
TGTGCCAGCAGTATCGACAGGGGCTCCTACGAGCAGTACTTC | CASSIDRGSYEQYF | TRBD1 | TRBV6-2/TRBV6-3 | many | TRBJ2-7
TGTGCCAGCAGCCAGTCCGGGACAGGGGGCGAGCAGTACTTC | CASSQSGTGGEQYF | TRBD1 | TRBV3-1 | many | TRBJ2-7
TGCGCCAGCTCTAGCGGGAGCCAGTCCTCCGAGCAGTACTTC | CASSSGSQSSEQYF | TRBD2 | TRBV5-1 | - | TRBJ2-7
TGCGCCAGCAGCTTGGGGGCGGCTAGCGGAACCTACAATGAGCAGTTCTTC | CASSLGAASGTYNEQFF | TRBD2 | TRBV5-1 | many | TRBJ2-1
TGTGCCAGCAGCCCCGGCAGGGGGCTTGAGGCTTTCTTT | CASSPGRGLEAFF | TRBD1 | TRBV7-2 | many | TRBJ1-1
TGTGCCAGCAGTCGGAGAGGGACAGGGGCCGTGGAGACCCAGTACTTC | CASSRRGTGAVETQYF | TRBD1 | TRBV3-1 | many | TRBJ2-5
TGTGCCAGCAGCTTATCCAGGGTGCTTAGTGGCAATCAGCCCCAGCATTTT | CASSLSRVLSGNQPQHF | - | TRBV7-2 | many | TRBJ1-5
TGCAGCGCGAAACCCGGGACAAATAACAATGAGCAGTTCTTC | CSAKPGTNNNEQFF | - | TRBV29-1 | - | TRBJ2-1
TGTGCCAGCAGCTTGGCCCGGGAGCCTGAAAACATTCAGTACTTC | CASSLAREPENIQYF | - | TRBV5-5 | many | TRBJ2-4
TGTGCCAGCAAGACTAGCGGGACTAACTCCTACAATGAGCAGTTCTTC | CASKTSGTNSYNEQFF | TRBD2 | TRBV28 | many | TRBJ2-1
TGTGCCAGCAGTCGGGGACAGCCTAGCAATCAGCCCCAGCATTTT | CASSRGQPSNQPQHF | TRBD1 | TRBV12-3/TRBV12-4 | - | TRBJ1-5
TGTGCCAGCTCACCAGGAGCACTAAACAATGAGCAGTTCTTC | CASSPGALNNEQFF | - | TRBV18 | many | TRBJ2-1
TGTGCCAGCAGTGGGGGACTAGCGGAGCGGCAGTTCTTC | CASSGGLAERQFF | TRBD2 | TRBV2 | few | TRBJ2-1
TGCGCCAGCAGCACCGGACAGGGCCCCAGAGGAGGCTACACCTTC | CASSTGQGPRGGYTF | TRBD1 | TRBV5-1 | - | TRBJ1-2
TGTGCCAGCAGTTACTTTGCGGGCCCGAGCACAGATACGCAGTATTTT | CASSYFAGPSTDTQYF | - | TRBV6-2/TRBV6-3 | many | TRBJ2-3
TGTGCCAGCAGCTTAGCGATAAGAGCTAACTATGGCTACACCTTC | CASSLAIRANYGYTF | - | TRBV7-8 | - | TRBJ1-2
TGTGCCAGCAGTCTCCTGACAGGGGGGAGCAATCAGCCCCAGCATTTT | CASSLLTGGSNQPQHF | TRBD1 | TRBV28 | few | TRBJ1-5
TGTGCCAGCAGCTTCGGCAGGGGAGGAAGTCGTCGCAGCAATCAGCCCCAGCATTTT | CASSFGRGGSRRSNQPQHF | - | TRBV7-6 | many | TRBJ1-5
TGTGCCAGCAGCTTATTAGGAGGGCGACGGGGGACCCAGTACTTC | CASSLLGGRRGTQYF | - | TRBV5-4 | - | TRBJ2-5
TGTGCCAGCAGCTTCGGGACAGGGCCGGGAAACACCATATATTTT | CASSFGTGPGNTIYF | TRBD1 | TRBV5-8 | - | TRBJ1-3
TGCGCCAGCAGCCGCCAGGGGCTGGGCGACACTGAAGCTTTCTTT | CASSRQGLGDTEAFF | - | TRBV5-1 | - | TRBJ1-1
TGTGCCAGCAGTTTACATGGAGGGTTGAGGAATGAGCAGTTCTTC | CASSLHGGLRNEQFF | - | TRBV28 | many | TRBJ2-1
TGTGCCAGCAGCTTAGTGGGTCAGGGTATGTCTGAAGCTTTCTTT | CASSLVGQGMSEAFF | - | TRBV7-8 | - | TRBJ1-1
TGCGCCAGCAGCCAAACCGGGACAGGGGGCGCCGAGCAGTACTTC | CASSQTGTGGAEQYF | TRBD1 | TRBV4-1 | - | TRBJ2-7
TGTGCCAGCAGTGACCCGACTAGCGGCCATCACTTC | CASSDPTSGHHF | TRBD2 | TRBV6-1 | many | TRBJ2-5
TGTGCCAGCTGTTTATGGGCCAGGGGGCGCGATGGCTACACCTTT | CASCLWARGRDGYTF | TRBD1 | TRBV28 | - | TRBJ1-2
TGTGCCAGCAGTTTAGGCGGGAGGTCTACCTACGAGCAGTACTTC | CASSLGGRSTYEQYF | TRBD2 | TRBV28 | - | TRBJ2-7
TGCGCCAGCAGCGTAACGCAGGGGGACTTCGGCTACACCTTC | CASSVTQGDFGYTF | TRBD1 | TRBV5-1 | many | TRBJ1-2
TGTGCCAGCAGTTTAGCGCAAGCGGTGGGCACAGATACGCAGTATTTT | CASSLAQAVGTDTQYF | - | TRBV12-3/TRBV12-4 | many | TRBJ2-3